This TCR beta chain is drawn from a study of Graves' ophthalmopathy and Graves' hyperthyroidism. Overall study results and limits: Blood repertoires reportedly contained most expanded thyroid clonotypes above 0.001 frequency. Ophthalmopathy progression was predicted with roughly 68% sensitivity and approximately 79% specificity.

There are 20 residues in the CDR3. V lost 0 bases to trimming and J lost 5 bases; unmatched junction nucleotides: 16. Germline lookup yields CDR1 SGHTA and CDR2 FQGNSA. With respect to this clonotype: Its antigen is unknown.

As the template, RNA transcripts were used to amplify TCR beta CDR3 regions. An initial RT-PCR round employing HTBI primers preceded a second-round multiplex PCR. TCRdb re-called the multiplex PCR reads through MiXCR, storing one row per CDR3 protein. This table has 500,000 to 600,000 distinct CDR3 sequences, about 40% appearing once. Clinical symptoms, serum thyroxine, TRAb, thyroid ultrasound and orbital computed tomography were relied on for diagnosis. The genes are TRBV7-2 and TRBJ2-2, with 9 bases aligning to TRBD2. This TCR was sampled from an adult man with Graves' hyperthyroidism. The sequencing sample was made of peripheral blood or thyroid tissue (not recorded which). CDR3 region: CASSLAWGGGRARKTGELFF. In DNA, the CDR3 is TGTGCCAGCAGCTTAGCGTGGGGGGGCGGGAGGGCCCGTAAGACCGGGGAGCTGTTTTTT.